This T cell receptor beta chain was retrieved from a study of glioma-infiltrating T cells after dendritic cell vaccination. At the level of the study: Samples are from glioblastoma patients in Phase I and II dendritic cell vaccine trials.

Overall study findings and caveats: Estimated pretreatment TIL content predicted outcome after dendritic cell vaccination.

The time point was: after dendritic cell vaccination, including at tumor progression/relapse. This CDR3 comprises 12 residues. With 0 bases removed from V and 7 bases from J, the gap between germline ends came to 7 bases. Germline V gene sequence: CDR1 SGHNT, CDR2 YYREEE (reference sequence). Remarks on this clone: Its antigen remains unidentified.

Amplification used 60 V beta primers and 13 J beta primers. Method: immunoSEQ multiplex PCR; TCRdb's copy keeps in-frame clones and lacks some. The table records 60,000 or so clones, about 89% of them present only once. The V call is TRBV5-4, the J call TRBJ1-2; D gene unclear. Sequencing was performed on blood, taken after dendritic cell vaccination. The TCR was taken from a human donor with glioblastoma. CDR3 in amino acids: CASSLETVGYTF. CDR3 in DNA: TGTGCCAGCAGCTTGGAAACAGTTGGCTACACCTTC.